This T cell receptor beta chain was recorded in a study of technical replicates of blood from a few donors. Using immunoSEQ multiplex PCR, the repertoire was profiled, and TCRdb retains in-frame clones only, with some absent. This table holds roughly 57,000 clones, about 96% found once. Trimming at V came to 5 bases and at J to 8 bases, leaving 8 bases not matched to a gene. The CDR3 loop spans 16 amino acids. CDR1 SGHTA and CDR2 FQGTGA come from the germline V gene. This chain uses TRBV7-3 with TRBJ2-1; 14 nucleotides agree with TRBD2. This clonotype was obtained from a human donor in good health. Some clones in this sample may be carry-over from other donors' samples. The source material was PBMCs. In DNA form, the CDR3 reads TGTGCCAGCAGCAGCGGACTAGCGGGAGGTATAGATGAGCAGTTCTTC. This sequence encodes CASSSGLAGGIDEQFF.